Presented here are 28 T cell receptor beta chains from one specimen sequenced in a study of CD8 T cells in ankylosing spondylitis. TCRdb re-called the 5' RACE reads through MiXCR, storing one row per CDR3 protein. Among almost 250,000 distinct CDR3 sequences listed, roughly a third were seen once. Sequencing was done on a sample of blood, either unsorted or a sorted T cell fraction (not recorded which). Receptors originate from a male donor with ankylosing spondylitis or in good health (not recorded which).

This chain's CDR3 is CVGQLRNYGYTF. CDR3 bases: TGTGTCGGCCAACTACGTAACTATGGCTACACCTTC. The rearrangement links TRBV7-9 to TRBJ1-2; D call uncertain. Germline CDR1 reads SEHNR; CDR2 reads FQNEAQ (reference sequence). The CDR3 consists of 12 residues.

The sample holds one count of this clonotype. The chain has TRBV6-1 and TRBJ2-2, with TRBD1 matching 9 bases. Germline CDR1 is MNHNS and CDR2 is SASEGT. V lost 7 bases to trimming and J lost 4 bases; unmatched junction nucleotides: 13. The CDR3 spans 17 residues. The CDR3 bases are TGTGCCAGCATCATTGGAATGGGACAGGGTACCACCGGGGAGCTGTTTTTT. Residues: CASIIGMGQGTTGELFF.

The rearrangement joins TRBV12-3 or TRBV12-4 to TRBJ1-1; D unclear. Trimming took off 7 bases at V and 4 bases at J, with 13 bases between the two ends. This CDR3 region has 13 residues. The CDR3 nucleotides read TGTGCCAGCACCCGGGTGGGGAGCACTGAAGCTTTCTTT. It yields the protein CASTRVGSTEAFF.

This chain joins TRBV20-1 and TRBJ1-5; 7 bases map to TRBD1. Germline V gene sequence: CDR1 DFQATT, CDR2 SNEGSKA (reference sequence). V was pared by 3 bases and J by 1 base, with 3 bases of the junction left unmatched. CDR3 length: 14 residues. The chain's CDR3 is CSARGDRSNQPQHF. Here the CDR3 DNA reads TGCAGTGCTAGGGGGGACAGAAGCAATCAGCCCCAGCATTTT.

The genes are TRBV24-1 and TRBJ2-1; no clear D. CDR1 KGHDR and CDR2 SFDVKD come from the germline V gene. The CDR3 consists of 12 residues. Trimming removed 1 base at V and 8 bases at J, with 5 bases between. The CDR3 DNA sequence: TGTGCCACCAGTGATTTCGGACATGAGCAGTTCTTC. This encodes CATSDFGHEQFF.

The chain is built from TRBV5-1 and TRBJ2-1; no reliable D call. Trimming removed 0 bases from V and 4 bases from J, with 8 bases in between. The CDR3 runs to 14 residues. Germline V lookup: CDR1 SGHRS, CDR2 YFSETQ. The CDR3 here is CASSLVADYNEQFF. The CDR3 nucleotides read TGCGCCAGCAGCTTGGTGGCAGATTACAATGAGCAGTTCTTC.

The sample holds a few counts of this clonotype. The chain has TRBV20-1 and TRBJ2-1, with unresolved D. Germline lookup yields CDR1 DFQATT and CDR2 SNEGSKA (reference sequence). V dropped 3 bases and J dropped 8 bases, with 8 bases sitting between them. The CDR3 runs to 11 residues. CDR3 DNA sequence: TGCAGTGCTAGGCTCGTCGATGAGCAGTTCTTC. It codes for CSARLVDEQFF.

The chain is built from TRBV27 and TRBJ2-5, with 7 bases lining up with TRBD2. The CDR3 contains 14 residues. Germline V gene lookup returns CDR1 MNHEY and CDR2 SMNVEV (reference sequence). The junction had 6 bases not matched to a gene; V was cut back by 4 bases and J by 4 bases. The CDR3: CASSSRGTRETQYF. The CDR3 DNA reads TGTGCCAGCAGTTCGCGGGGGACGAGAGAGACCCAGTACTTC.

This chain links TRBV20-1 with TRBJ2-5; TRBD1 aligns across 7 bases. This CDR3 region has 13 residues. Looked up from germline, CDR1 is DFQATT and CDR2 is SNEGSKA (reference sequence). V gave up 5 bases and J gave up 5 bases; unmatched junction bases: 8. In DNA, the CDR3 is TGCAGTGCTCCCAACCACAGGGGCGAGACCCAGTACTTC. Protein product: CSAPNHRGETQYF.

The chain carries TRBV7-9 and TRBJ2-3, with a possible D match to TRBD2 (6 bases). Trimming cost V 3 bases and J 4 bases, with 11 bases left between them. The germline CDR1 and CDR2 sequences are SEHNR and FQNEAQ (reference sequence). The CDR3 runs 14 residues. CDR3 residues: CASSLERRADTQYF. The CDR3 bases are TGTGCCAGCAGCTTGGAGAGGAGGGCAGATACGCAGTATTTT.

This chain uses TRBV5-1 with TRBJ2-7; the match to TRBD2 covers 11 bases. CDR3 length equals 14 residues. V was pared by 2 bases and J by 3 bases, with 1 base of the junction left unmatched. Germline CDR1 SGHRS, CDR2 YFSETQ. This chain's CDR3 is CASSFGTSGYEQYF. The CDR3 DNA follows: TGCGCCAGCAGCTTCGGGACTAGCGGCTACGAGCAGTACTTC.

V and J are TRBV5-1 and TRBJ2-3; 7 bases agree with TRBD1. The V and J ends lost 6 bases and 0 bases, in that order; junction bases with no gene match: 13. Germline V lookup: CDR1 SGHRS, CDR2 YFSETQ. The CDR3 consists of 17 residues. CDR3 region: CASTLSPLTGSTDTQYF. CDR3 bases: TGCGCCAGCACCTTAAGCCCCCTGACAGGGAGCACAGATACGCAGTATTTT.

The chain uses TRBV11-1 and TRBJ2-3, with 10 bases aligning to TRBD2. CDR3 length equals 19 residues. V shed 1 base and J 2 bases; nucleotides not matched to a gene: 12. Germline V lookup: CDR1 SGHAT, CDR2 FQDESV (reference sequence). CDR3 nucleotides: TGTGCCAGCAGCTTAGTCGTTCTACTAGCGGGGAACCACACAGATACGCAGTATTTT. As protein: CASSLVVLLAGNHTDTQYF.

The V call is TRBV19, the J call TRBJ1-6; weak D call: TRBD1 (6 bases). With 7 bases removed from V and 7 bases from J, the gap between germline ends came to 17 bases. The germline V gene encodes CDR1 LNHDA and CDR2 SQIVND (reference sequence). This CDR3 is built from 15 residues. In DNA, the CDR3 is TGTGCCAGTAAGGGAAAAACAGGGATCAATTCACCCCTCCACTTT. Its translation: CASKGKTGINSPLHF. Supplemented by reference TRBV19 and TRBJ1-6, the full variable domain reads DGGITQSPKYLFRKEGQNVTLSCEQNLNHDAMYWYRQDPGQGLRLIYYSQIVNDFQKGDIAEGYSVSREKKESFPLTVTSAQKNPTAFYLCASKGKTGINSPLHFGNGTRLTVT.

J is TRBJ2-7 and V is TRBV11-2; D is uncertain. In germline, CDR1 is SGHAT, CDR2 FQNNGV. The CDR3 runs 14 residues. Trimming took 5 bases from V and 4 from J, leaving 15 bases between them. The CDR3 region is CASSNSRFLYEQYF. CDR3 nucleotide sequence: TGTGCCAGCAGCAACTCCCGGTTTCTATACGAGCAGTACTTC.

This clonotype appeared a few times. The chain combines TRBV24-1 with TRBJ2-5, with D possibly matching TRBD2 (5 bases). The germline V and J ends were trimmed by 1 base and 1 base, with 12 bases remaining between them. The V gene's germline CDR1 is KGHDR and CDR2 SFDVKD. CDR3 size: 16 residues. CDR3 sequence: CATSDFGLAGQETQYF. The CDR3 coding sequence is TGTGCCACCAGTGATTTCGGGCTAGCTGGCCAAGAGACCCAGTACTTC.

This sequence joins TRBV7-9 and TRBJ2-7; maybe TRBD2 (5 bases). CDR1 and CDR2 from the germline V gene are SEHNR and FQNEAQ (reference sequence). The CDR3 is 15 residues long. Trimming took off 4 bases at V and 0 bases at J, with 13 bases between the two ends. The CDR3 reads CASSSTTKGSYEQYF. Here the CDR3 DNA reads TGTGCCAGCAGCTCGACTACGAAGGGCTCCTACGAGCAGTACTTC.

This clonotype was recorded a few times. The chain couples TRBV20-1 to TRBJ1-6; D remains unclear. Between the trimmed V and J ends, which lost 1 base and 15 bases, there was a span of 16 bases. The CDR3 consists of 13 residues. The germline gives CDR1 DFQATT, CDR2 SNEGSKA (reference sequence). CDR3 sequence: CSARGPASSLLHF. In DNA, the CDR3 is TGCAGTGCTAGAGGCCCAGCATCCTCCCTCCTCCACTTT.

This clonotype was recorded a few times. The rearrangement links TRBV27 to TRBJ2-7, with D perhaps TRBD1 (6 bases). In germline, CDR1 is MNHEY, CDR2 SMNVEV (reference sequence). CDR3 size: 14 residues. V lost 0 bases and J lost 3, with 9 bases in between. The CDR3 DNA follows: TGTGCCAGCAGTTTATCGGTAGGGGGCTACGAGCAGTACTTC. It yields the protein CASSLSVGGYEQYF.

This clonotype was seen a few times. This chain joins TRBV20-1 and TRBJ1-2, with D perhaps TRBD1 (5 bases). Between the trimmed V and J ends, which lost 5 bases and 4 bases, there was a span of 17 bases. Germline lookup yields CDR1 DFQATT and CDR2 SNEGSKA (reference sequence). The CDR3 length is 14 residues. CDR3 sequence: CSALTQGLAYGYTF. Written as DNA, the CDR3 is TGCAGTGCTCTAACGCAGGGATTGGCCTATGGCTACACCTTC.

This clonotype was found a few times. The chain recombines TRBV28 with TRBJ2-5; tentative D call: TRBD1 (6 bases). Trimming stripped 8 bases from V and 3 bases from J, with 28 bases between. The CDR3 runs to 18 residues. Germline V lookup: CDR1 MDHEN, CDR2 SYDVKM. The CDR3 bases are TGTGCCAGCGCCGAACCAGGGGTTGTCCTAAACCAAGAAGAGACCCAGTACTTC. It codes for CASAEPGVVLNQEETQYF.

The chain recombines TRBV12-3 or TRBV12-4 with TRBJ2-5, with 8 positions matching TRBD1. The CDR3 runs 14 residues. Trimming took 4 bases from V and 5 from J; bases not matched to a gene: 6. The CDR3 sequence: CASSSRTGSETQYF. In DNA form, the CDR3 reads TGTGCCAGCAGTTCAAGGACAGGGAGCGAGACCCAGTACTTC.

The chain carries TRBV10-3 and TRBJ2-1; D may match TRBD1 or TRBD2 (5 bases each). V dropped 6 bases and J dropped 3 bases, with 9 bases sitting between them. This CDR3 has 13 residues. The germline gives CDR1 ENHRY, CDR2 SYGVKD. The DNA of the CDR3 is TGTGCCATCAGCCGGGGCCGCTACAATGAGCAGTTCTTC. Translated, it gives CAISRGRYNEQFF.

This clonotype has just a few counts. The chain recombines TRBV15 with TRBJ1-4, with a tentative D call TRBD1 (5 bases). Germline loops: CDR1 LNHNV, CDR2 YYDKDF (reference sequence). This CDR3 has 12 residues. V lost 0 bases and J 16 bases, leaving 12 bases between the germline ends. The CDR3 nucleotides read TGTGCCACCAGCAGAGATGGGGGTGAGCGGTTTTTT. Its translation: CATSRDGGERFF.

The CDR3 is CASSESCGRSAQGTGNYGYTF. CDR3 nucleotide sequence: TGCGCCAGCAGTGAGTCGTGCGGGCGGAGCGCACAGGGCACTGGTAACTATGGCTACACCTTC. The J gene is TRBJ1-2, the V gene TRBV10-1; a weak D match, TRBD1 (6 bases). CDR3 length: 21 amino acids. The germline V gene encodes CDR1 WNHNN and CDR2 SYGVQD (reference sequence). Trimming cost V 0 bases and J 1 base, with 27 bases left between them.

There are many counts of this clonotype. This chain links TRBV29-1 with TRBJ2-1; 9 nucleotides agree with TRBD2. V shed 6 bases and J 9 bases; nucleotides not matched to a gene: 9. Germline values: CDR1 SQVTM, CDR2 ANQGSEA. The CDR3 covers 13 residues. CDR3 protein: CSVVAAGGREQFF. For the CDR3, the DNA is TGCAGCGTAGTTGCAGCGGGGGGTCGTGAGCAGTTCTTC.

A few counts support this clonotype. This sequence joins TRBV5-5 and TRBJ2-7, with D tentatively TRBD1 or TRBD2 (5 bases each). V was trimmed by 3 bases and J by 2 bases, leaving 12 bases between them. Germline values: CDR1 SGHKS, CDR2 YYEKEE (reference sequence). The CDR3 is made up of 14 amino acids. The chain's CDR3 is CASSWGRQTYEQYF. The CDR3 bases are TGTGCCAGCAGCTGGGGACGCCAAACCTACGAGCAGTACTTC. The full variable domain, its missing parts supplied by reference TRBV5-5 and TRBJ2-7, is DAGVTQSPTHLIKTRGQQVTLRCSPISGHKSVSWYQQVLGQGPQFIFQYYEKEERGRGNFPDRFSARQFPNYSSELNVNALLLGDSALYLCASSWGRQTYEQYFGPGTRLTVT.

This clonotype was seen a handful of times. The J gene is TRBJ1-1, the V gene TRBV10-2, with D maybe TRBD1 (6 bases). Trimming took off 6 bases at V and 7 bases at J, with 18 bases between the two ends. The germline gives CDR1 WSHSY, CDR2 SAAADI. The CDR3 covers 14 residues. CDR3 residues: CASRLDSHQREAFF. As DNA, the CDR3 is TGCGCCAGCAGGTTGGACAGTCACCAGCGTGAAGCTTTCTTT.